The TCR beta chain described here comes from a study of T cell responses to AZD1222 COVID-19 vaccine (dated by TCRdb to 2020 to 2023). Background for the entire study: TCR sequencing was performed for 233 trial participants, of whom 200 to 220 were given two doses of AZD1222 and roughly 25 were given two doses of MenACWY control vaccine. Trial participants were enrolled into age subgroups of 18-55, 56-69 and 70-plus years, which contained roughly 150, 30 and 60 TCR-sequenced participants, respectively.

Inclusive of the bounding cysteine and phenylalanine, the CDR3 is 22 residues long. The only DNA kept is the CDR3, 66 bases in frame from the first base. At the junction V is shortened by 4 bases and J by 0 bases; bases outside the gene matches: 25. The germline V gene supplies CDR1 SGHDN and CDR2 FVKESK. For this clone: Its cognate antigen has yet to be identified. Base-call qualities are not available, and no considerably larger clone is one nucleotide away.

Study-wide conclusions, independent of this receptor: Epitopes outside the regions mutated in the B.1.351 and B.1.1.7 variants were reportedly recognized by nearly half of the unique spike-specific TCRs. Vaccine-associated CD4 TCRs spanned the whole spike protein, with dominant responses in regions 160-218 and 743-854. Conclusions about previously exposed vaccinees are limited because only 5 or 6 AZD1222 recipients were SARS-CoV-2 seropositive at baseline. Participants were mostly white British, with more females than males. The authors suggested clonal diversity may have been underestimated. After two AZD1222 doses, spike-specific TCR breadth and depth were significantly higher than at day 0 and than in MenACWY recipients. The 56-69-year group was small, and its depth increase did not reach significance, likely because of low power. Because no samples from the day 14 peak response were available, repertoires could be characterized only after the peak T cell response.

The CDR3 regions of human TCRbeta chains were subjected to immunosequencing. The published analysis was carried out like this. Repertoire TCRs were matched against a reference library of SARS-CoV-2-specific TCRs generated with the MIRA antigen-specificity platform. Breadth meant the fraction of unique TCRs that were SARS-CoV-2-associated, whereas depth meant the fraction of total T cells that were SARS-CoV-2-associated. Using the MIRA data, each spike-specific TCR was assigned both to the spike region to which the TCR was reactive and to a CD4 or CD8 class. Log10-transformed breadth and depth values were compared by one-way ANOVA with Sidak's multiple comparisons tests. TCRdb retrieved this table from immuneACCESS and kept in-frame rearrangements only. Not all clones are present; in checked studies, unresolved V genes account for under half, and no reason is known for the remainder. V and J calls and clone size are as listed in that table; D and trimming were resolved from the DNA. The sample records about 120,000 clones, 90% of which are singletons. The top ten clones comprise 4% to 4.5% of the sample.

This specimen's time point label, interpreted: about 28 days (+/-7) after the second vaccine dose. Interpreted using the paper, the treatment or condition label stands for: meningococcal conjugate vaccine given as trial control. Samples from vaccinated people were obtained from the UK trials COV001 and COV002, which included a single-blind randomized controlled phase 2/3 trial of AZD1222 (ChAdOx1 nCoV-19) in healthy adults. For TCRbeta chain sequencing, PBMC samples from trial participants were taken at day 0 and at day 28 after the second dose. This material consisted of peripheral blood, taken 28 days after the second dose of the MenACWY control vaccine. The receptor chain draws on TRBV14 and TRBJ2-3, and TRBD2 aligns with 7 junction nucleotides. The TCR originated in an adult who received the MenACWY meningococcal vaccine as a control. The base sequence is TGTGCCAGCAGCCGAGTTAGAAAAGCCCCACCAACAGCGGGAATCAGCACAGATACGCAGTATTTT. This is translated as CASSRVRKAPPTAGISTDTQYF.